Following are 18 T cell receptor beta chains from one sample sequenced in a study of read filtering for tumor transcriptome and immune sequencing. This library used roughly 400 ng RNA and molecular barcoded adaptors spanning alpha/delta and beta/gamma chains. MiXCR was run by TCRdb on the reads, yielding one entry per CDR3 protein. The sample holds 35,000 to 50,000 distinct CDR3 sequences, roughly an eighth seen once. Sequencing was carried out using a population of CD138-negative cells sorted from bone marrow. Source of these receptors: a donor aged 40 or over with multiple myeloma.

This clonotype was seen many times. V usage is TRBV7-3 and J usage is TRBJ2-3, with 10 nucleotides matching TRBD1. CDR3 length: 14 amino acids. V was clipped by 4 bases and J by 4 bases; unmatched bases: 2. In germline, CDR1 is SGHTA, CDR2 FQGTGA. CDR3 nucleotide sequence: TGTGCCAGCAGCTCAGGGACAGGGGCAGATACGCAGTATTTT. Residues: CASSSGTGADTQYF. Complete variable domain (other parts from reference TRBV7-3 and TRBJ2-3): GAGVSQTPSNKVTEKGKYVELRCDPISGHTALYWYRQSLGQGPEFLIYFQGTGAADDSGLPNDRFFAVRPEGSVSTLKIQRTERGDSAVYLCASSSGTGADTQYFGPGTRLTVL.

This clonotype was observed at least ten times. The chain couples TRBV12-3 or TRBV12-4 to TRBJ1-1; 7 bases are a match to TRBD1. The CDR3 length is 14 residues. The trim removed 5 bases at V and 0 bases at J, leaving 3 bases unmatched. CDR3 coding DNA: TGTGCCAGCAGTCCGGGACAGATGAACACTGAAGCTTTCTTT. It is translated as CASSPGQMNTEAFF.

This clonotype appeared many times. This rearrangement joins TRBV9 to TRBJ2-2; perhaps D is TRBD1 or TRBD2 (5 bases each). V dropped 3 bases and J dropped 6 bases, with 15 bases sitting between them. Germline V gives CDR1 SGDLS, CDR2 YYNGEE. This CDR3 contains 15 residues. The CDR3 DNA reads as TGTGCCAGCAGCGGTCGGGACGTCGGGGCCGGGGAGCTGTTTTTT. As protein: CASSGRDVGAGELFF.

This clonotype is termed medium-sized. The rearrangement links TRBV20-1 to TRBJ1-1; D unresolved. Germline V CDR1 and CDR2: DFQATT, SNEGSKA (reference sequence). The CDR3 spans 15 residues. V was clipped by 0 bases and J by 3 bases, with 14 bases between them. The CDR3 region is CSARDPQRWDTEAFF. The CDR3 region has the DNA TGCAGTGCTAGAGATCCGCAGAGATGGGACACTGAAGCTTTCTTT.

The CDR3 DNA sequence: TGTGCCAGCAGTGCGGACAGTTTATCCGGCTACACCTTC. Residues: CASSADSLSGYTF. The V and J genes are TRBV12-3 or TRBV12-4 and TRBJ1-2; D might be TRBD1 (6 bases). V was cut by 5 bases and J by 8 bases, with 15 bases left in between. This CDR3 has 13 amino acids.

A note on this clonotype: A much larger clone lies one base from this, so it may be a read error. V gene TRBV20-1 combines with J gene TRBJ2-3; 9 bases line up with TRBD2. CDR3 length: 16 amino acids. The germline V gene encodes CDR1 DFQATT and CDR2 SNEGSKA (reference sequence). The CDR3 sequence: CSARDRGLAGTGTQYF. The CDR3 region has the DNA TGCAGTGCTAGAGATCGGGGACTAGCCGGCACAGGTACGCAGTATTTT.

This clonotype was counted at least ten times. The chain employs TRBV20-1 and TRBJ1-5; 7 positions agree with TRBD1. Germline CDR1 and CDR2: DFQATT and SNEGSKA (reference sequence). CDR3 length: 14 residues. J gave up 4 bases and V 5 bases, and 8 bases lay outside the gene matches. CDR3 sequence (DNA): TGCAGTGCTTTCCGGACAGGAAGGAATCAGCCCCAGCATTTT. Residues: CSAFRTGRNQPQHF.

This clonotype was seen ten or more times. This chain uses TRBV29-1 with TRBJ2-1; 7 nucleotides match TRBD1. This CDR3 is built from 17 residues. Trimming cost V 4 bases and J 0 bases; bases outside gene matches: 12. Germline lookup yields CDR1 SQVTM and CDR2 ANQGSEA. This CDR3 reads CSVGTGGSLGSYNEQFF. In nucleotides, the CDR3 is TGCAGCGTTGGGACAGGCGGGTCTTTGGGCTCCTACAATGAGCAGTTCTTC.

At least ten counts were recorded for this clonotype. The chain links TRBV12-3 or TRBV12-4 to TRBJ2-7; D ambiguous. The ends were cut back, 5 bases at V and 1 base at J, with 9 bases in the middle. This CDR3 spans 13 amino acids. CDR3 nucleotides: TGTGCCAGCAGTACTAACCCGTCCTACGAGCAGTACTTC. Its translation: CASSTNPSYEQYF.

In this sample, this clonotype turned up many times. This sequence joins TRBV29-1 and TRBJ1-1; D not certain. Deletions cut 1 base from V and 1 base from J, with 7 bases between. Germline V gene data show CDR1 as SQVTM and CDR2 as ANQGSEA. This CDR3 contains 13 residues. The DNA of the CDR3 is TGCAGCGTTGAAGGGGCCCAGAACACTGAAGCTTTCTTT. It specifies CSVEGAQNTEAFF.

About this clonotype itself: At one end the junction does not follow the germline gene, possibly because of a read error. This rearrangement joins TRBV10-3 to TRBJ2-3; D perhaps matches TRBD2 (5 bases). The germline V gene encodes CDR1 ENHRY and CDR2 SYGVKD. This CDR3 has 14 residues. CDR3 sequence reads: CAISGMAGTDSQCF. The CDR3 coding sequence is TGTGCCATCAGTGGAATGGCGGGCACAGATTCGCAGTGTTTT.

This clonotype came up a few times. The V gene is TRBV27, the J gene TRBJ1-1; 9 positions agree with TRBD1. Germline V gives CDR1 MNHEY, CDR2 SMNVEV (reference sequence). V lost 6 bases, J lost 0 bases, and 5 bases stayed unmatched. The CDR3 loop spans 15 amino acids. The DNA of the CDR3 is TGTGCCAGCAGGGGGACAGGGCTTATGAACACTGAAGCTTTCTTT. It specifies CASRGTGLMNTEAFF.

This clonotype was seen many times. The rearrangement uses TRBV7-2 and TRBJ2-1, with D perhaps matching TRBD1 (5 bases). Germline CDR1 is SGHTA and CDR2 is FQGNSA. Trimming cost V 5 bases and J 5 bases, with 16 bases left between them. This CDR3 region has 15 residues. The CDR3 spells CASSRTLQAHNEQFF. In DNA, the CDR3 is TGTGCCAGCAGCCGTACCCTACAGGCCCACAATGAGCAGTTCTTC.

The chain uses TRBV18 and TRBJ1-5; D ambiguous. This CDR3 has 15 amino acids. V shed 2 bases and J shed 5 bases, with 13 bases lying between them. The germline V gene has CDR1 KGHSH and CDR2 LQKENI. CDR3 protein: CASSPDRAFDQPQHF. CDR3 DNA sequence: TGTGCCAGCTCACCAGATCGGGCGTTCGATCAGCCCCAGCATTTT.

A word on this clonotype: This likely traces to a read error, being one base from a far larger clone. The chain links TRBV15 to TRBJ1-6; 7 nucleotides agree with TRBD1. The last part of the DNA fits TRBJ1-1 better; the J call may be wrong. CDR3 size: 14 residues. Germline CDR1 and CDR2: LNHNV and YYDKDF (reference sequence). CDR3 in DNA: TGTGCCACCAGCTACCGACAGGGTCTCACTGGAGCTTTCTTT. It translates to CATSYRQGLTGAFF.

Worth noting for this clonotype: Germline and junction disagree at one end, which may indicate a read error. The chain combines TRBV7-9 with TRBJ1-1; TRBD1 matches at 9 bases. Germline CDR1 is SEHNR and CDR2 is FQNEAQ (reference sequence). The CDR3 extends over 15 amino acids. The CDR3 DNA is TGTGCCAGCAGCCACCTCGACAGGGGGGACACTGAAGCTCTCTTT. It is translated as CASSHLDRGDTEALF.

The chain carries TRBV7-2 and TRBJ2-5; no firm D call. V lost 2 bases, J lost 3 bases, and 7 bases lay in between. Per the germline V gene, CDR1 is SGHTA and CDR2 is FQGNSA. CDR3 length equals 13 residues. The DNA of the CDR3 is TGTGCCAGCAGCTTAATACCGGAAGAGACCCAGTACTTC. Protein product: CASSLIPEETQYF.

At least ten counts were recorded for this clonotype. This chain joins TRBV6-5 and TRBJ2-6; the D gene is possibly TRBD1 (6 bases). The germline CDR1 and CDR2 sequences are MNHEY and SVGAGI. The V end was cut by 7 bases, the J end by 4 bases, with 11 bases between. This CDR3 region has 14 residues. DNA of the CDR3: TGTGCCAGCAAACAGGGTTCAGGGGCCAACGTCCTGACTTTC. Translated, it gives CASKQGSGANVLTF.